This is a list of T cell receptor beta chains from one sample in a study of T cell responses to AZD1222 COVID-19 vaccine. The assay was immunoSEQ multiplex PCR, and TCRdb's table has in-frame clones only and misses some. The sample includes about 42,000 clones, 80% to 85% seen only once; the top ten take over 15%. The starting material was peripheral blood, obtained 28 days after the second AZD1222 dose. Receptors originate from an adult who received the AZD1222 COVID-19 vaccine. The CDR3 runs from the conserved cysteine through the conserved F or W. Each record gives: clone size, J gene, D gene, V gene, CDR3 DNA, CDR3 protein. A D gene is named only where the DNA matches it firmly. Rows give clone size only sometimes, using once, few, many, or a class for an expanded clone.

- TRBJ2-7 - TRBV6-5 TGTGCCAGCAGTTTCGGGGGCAGATACCTCTCCGAGCAGTACTTC CASSFGGRYLSEQYF
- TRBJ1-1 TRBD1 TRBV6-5 TGTGCCAGCCAACCAACCGGGACAGCTAACACTGAAGCTTTCTTT CASQPTGTANTEAFF
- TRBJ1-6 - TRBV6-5 TGTGCCACCTCCCCTTCTAAGGGTAATTCACCCCTCCACTTT CATSPSKGNSPLHF
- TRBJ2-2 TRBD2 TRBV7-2 TGTGCCAGCAGCCATGGCAGGACTAGCGGGGGGGCAACCGGGGAGCTGTTTTTT CASSHGRTSGGATGELFF
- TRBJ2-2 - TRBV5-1 TGCGCCAGCACGATCACCACCGGGGAGCTGTTTTTT CASTITTGELFF
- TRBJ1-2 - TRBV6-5 TGTGCCAGCCGAGGGAGAGGGGCTAACTATGGCTACACCTTC CASRGRGANYGYTF
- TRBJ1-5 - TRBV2 TGTGCCAGCAGGGGTGGGACAATTTCCAATCAGCCCCAGCATTTT CASRGGTISNQPQHF
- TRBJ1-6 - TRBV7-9 TGTGCCAGCAGCGCAAGGTCGGGTGACTCGGGTTCACCCCTCCACTTT CASSARSGDSGSPLHF
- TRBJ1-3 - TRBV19 TGTGCCAGTAGTGCCACCCCGGGCTCTGGAAACACCATATATTTT CASSATPGSGNTIYF
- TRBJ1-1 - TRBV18 TGTGCCAGCTCCCAAGACCGCACTGAAGCTTTCTTT CASSQDRTEAFF
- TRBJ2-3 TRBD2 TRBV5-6 TGTGCCAGCAGCTTGGCGTTTGGGCGGGGGAGCACAGATACGCAGTATTTT CASSLAFGRGSTDTQYF
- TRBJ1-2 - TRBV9 TGTGCCAGCAGCGTAGTGGACACTAACTATGGCTACACCTTC CASSVVDTNYGYTF
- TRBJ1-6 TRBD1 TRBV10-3 TGTGCCATCAGTGACCCGGGACAGGGGAATAATTCACCCCTCCACTTT CAISDPGQGNNSPLHF
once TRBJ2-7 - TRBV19 TGTGCCAGTAGTATAGGGCGGGGCTCCTACGAGCAGTACTTC CASSIGRGSYEQYF
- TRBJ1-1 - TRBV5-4 TGTGCCAGCAGCTTGAACAGCGTCCTGAACACTGAAGCTTTCTTT CASSLNSVLNTEAFF
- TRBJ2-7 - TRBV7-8 TGTGCCAGCAGCTTGGAAGACGCCGATCTCACTCTCGAGCAGTACTTC CASSLEDADLTLEQYF
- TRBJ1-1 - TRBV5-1 TGCGCCAGCAGCCCGGAGGGTGCCCCGATGAACACTGAAGCTTTCTTT CASSPEGAPMNTEAFF
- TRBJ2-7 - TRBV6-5 TGTGCCAGCAGTCCAGATCCAGGGAGATCCTACGAGCAGTACTTC CASSPDPGRSYEQYF
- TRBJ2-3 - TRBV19 TGTGCCAGTAGTCTCGGGACTGCCACAGATACGCAGTATTTT CASSLGTATDTQYF
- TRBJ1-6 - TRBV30 TGTGCCCTGGAGGGGCAGACCAATTCACCCCTCCACTTT CALEGQTNSPLHF
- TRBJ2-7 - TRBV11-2 TGTGCCAGCCAGCTTAGAAGTGCCTACGAGCAGTACTTC CASQLRSAYEQYF
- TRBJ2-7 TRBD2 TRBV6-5 TGTGCCAGCAGTTCTCGGGGGGTCTCCTACGAGCAGTACTTC CASSSRGVSYEQYF
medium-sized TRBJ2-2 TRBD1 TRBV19 TGTGCCAGTATCCGGACAGGGGGGACCGGGGAGCTGTTTTTT CASIRTGGTGELFF
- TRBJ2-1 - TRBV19 TGTGCCAGTAGTATAGTAAGGGCCCATCTCTACAATGAGCAGTTCTTC CASSIVRAHLYNEQFF
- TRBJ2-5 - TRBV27 TGTGCCAGCAGTTCTTGGGGGGACCAAGAGACCCAGTACTTC CASSSWGDQETQYF